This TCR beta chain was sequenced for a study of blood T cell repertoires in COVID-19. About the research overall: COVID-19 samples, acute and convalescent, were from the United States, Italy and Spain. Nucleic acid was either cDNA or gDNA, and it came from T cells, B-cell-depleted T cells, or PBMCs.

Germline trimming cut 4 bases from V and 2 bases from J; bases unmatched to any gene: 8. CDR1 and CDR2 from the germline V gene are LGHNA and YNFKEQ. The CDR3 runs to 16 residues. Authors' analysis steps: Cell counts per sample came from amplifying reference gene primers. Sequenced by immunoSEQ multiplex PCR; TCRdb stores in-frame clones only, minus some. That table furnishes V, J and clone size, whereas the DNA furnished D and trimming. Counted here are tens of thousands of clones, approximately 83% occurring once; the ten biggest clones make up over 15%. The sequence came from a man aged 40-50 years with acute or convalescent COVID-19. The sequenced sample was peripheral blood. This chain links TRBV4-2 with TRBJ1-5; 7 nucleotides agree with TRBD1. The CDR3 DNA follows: TGTGCCAGCAGCCCTAAAGTAGGGGGCGGCAATCAGCCCCAGCATTTT. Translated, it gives CASSPKVGGGNQPQHF.